Each of the 17 T cell receptor beta chains below was sequenced from the same sample in a study of regulatory T cells in long-lasting Graves disease. The time point here: newly diagnosed GD, antithyroid drugs for less than 3 months. Extracted PBMC RNA gave rise to the TCR library. Researchers made TCR beta libraries by using iRepertoire HTBI primers and running Arm-PCR on CDR3 regions. TCRdb used MiXCR to reprocess the multiplex PCR reads, holding one entry per CDR3 protein. The top ten clones hold approximately 15% of a sample with under 250,000 distinct CDR3 sequences, around 20% of them seen once. The starting material was peripheral blood mononuclear cells (PBMCs), obtained at new diagnosis, from a patient treated with antithyroid drugs. The receptors derive from a female donor with Graves disease.

There are many counts of this clonotype. V gene TRBV20-1 combines with J gene TRBJ2-1; D possibly corresponds to TRBD1 (5 bases). CDR3 length equals 13 residues. Germline V gene data show CDR1 as DFQATT and CDR2 as SNEGSKA (reference sequence). The germline V and J ends were trimmed by 1 base and 5 bases, with 9 bases remaining between them. The CDR3 loop is CSARGTTNNEQFF. CDR3 DNA sequence: TGCAGTGCTAGAGGGACAACCAACAATGAGCAGTTCTTC.

Worth noting for this clonotype: One end of the junction is discordant with germline, which a read error may explain. The rearrangement joins TRBV6-2 or TRBV6-3 to TRBJ2-4, with D perhaps TRBD1 (6 bases). Germline CDR1 reads MNHEY; CDR2 reads SVGEGT. The CDR3 has 15 amino acids. CDR3 bases: TGTGCCATCAGTGAGTCAGCAGGGGCCAAAAACATTCAGCACTTC. Amino acids: CAISESAGAKNIQHF.

This clonotype showed up many times. The rearrangement links TRBV5-1 to TRBJ1-2; D is perhaps TRBD1 (5 bases). This CDR3 spans 14 amino acids. Trimming took 4 bases from V and 8 from J, leaving 18 bases between them. Per the germline V gene, CDR1 is SGHRS and CDR2 is YFSETQ. The CDR3 DNA follows: TGCGCCAGCAGCCTAACCGGGACCGCCGTAGGCTACACCTTC. Translated, it gives CASSLTGTAVGYTF.

This clonotype was counted at least ten times. V gene TRBV5-1 combines with J gene TRBJ1-1; the D is unclear. Germline loops: CDR1 SGHRS, CDR2 YFSETQ. This CDR3 comprises 14 residues. With 2 bases removed from V and 5 bases from J, the gap between germline ends came to 13 bases. CDR3 amino acids: CASSFGHSKTEAFF. The CDR3 nucleotides are TGCGCCAGCAGCTTCGGCCACTCAAAGACTGAAGCTTTCTTT.

This clonotype was observed many times. This chain uses TRBV18 with TRBJ1-1; D gene unclear. The V gene's germline CDR1 is KGHSH and CDR2 LQKENI. CDR3 length: 13 amino acids. The V end was cut by 4 bases, the J end by 1 base, with 7 bases between. The CDR3 protein is CASSRIENTEAFF. DNA of the CDR3: TGTGCCAGCTCACGGATAGAGAACACTGAAGCTTTCTTT.

This clonotype was observed many times. This chain joins TRBV3-1 and TRBJ2-7; TRBD1 matches at 7 bases. CDR1 LGHDT and CDR2 YNNKEL come from the germline V gene (reference sequence). The CDR3 contains 15 residues. The ends lost 1 base at V and 3 bases at J; junction bases unmatched: 6. Here the CDR3 reads CASSQGGPGGYEQYF. CDR3 nucleotide sequence: TGTGCCAGCAGCCAAGGAGGCCCAGGGGGCTACGAGCAGTACTTC.

This clonotype was found many times. V gene TRBV20-1 combines with J gene TRBJ2-3; D might be TRBD1 or TRBD2, each matching 5 bases. Germline values: CDR1 DFQATT, CDR2 SNEGSKA (reference sequence). The CDR3 is made up of 13 amino acids. Trimming shortened V by 1 base and J by 2 bases, and 7 bases separated the two germline ends. Here the CDR3 DNA reads TGCAGTGCTAGAGGGGACCCCACAGATACGCAGTATTTT. Translated, it gives CSARGDPTDTQYF.

Many counts were recorded for this clonotype. The chain couples TRBV11-2 to TRBJ2-1, with a weak D call TRBD1 (6 bases). Germline CDR1 is SGHAT and CDR2 is FQNNGV. Trimming took 2 bases from V and 3 from J, leaving 11 bases between them. The CDR3 sequence is 15 residues long. CDR3 bases: TGTGCCAGCAGCTTAATAAGGACAGACTACAATGAGCAGTTCTTC. Protein sequence: CASSLIRTDYNEQFF. Looking up the rest from reference TRBV11-2 and TRBJ2-1 gives the full variable domain: EAGVAQSPRYKIIEKRQSVAFWCNPISGHATLYWYQQILGQGPKLLIQFQNNGVVDDSQLPKDRFSAERLKGVDSTLKIQPAKLEDSAVYLCASSLIRTDYNEQFFGPGTRLTVL.

The CDR3 coding sequence is TGTGCCAGCAGCCTGCCCGGGACAGGGTTGAACGAGCAGTACTTC. This encodes CASSLPGTGLNEQYF. The chain recombines TRBV5-6 with TRBJ2-7; 9 nucleotides line up with TRBD1. V was clipped by 4 bases and J by 5 bases; unmatched bases: 10. Germline loops: CDR1 SGHDT, CDR2 YYEEEE. The CDR3 runs to 15 residues.

This clonotype showed up just a few times. V usage is TRBV11-2 and J usage is TRBJ1-2; the D gene is possibly TRBD1 (6 bases). CDR1 and CDR2 from the germline V gene are SGHAT and FQNNGV. The CDR3 sequence is 15 residues long. Trimming pared 7 bases from V and 5 bases from J, leaving 20 bases between. The CDR3 here is CASTPTPQGGYGYTF. CDR3 sequence (DNA): TGTGCCAGCACCCCCACCCCACAGGGTGGGTATGGCTACACCTTC.

V and J are TRBV19 and TRBJ1-2, with a weak D call TRBD1 (5 bases). This CDR3 is built from 17 residues. CDR1 is LNHDA and CDR2 is SQIVND in the germline V gene (reference sequence). Trimming took 10 bases from V and 0 from J, leaving 24 bases between them. The CDR3 DNA is TGTGCCACCACGAGGAGAGAGAGGCAGGGCCCTAACTATGGCTACACCTTC. Translation gives CATTRRERQGPNYGYTF. Full variable domain (remainder filled in from reference TRBV19 and TRBJ1-2): DGGITQSPKYLFRKEGQNVTLSCEQNLNHDAMYWYRQDPGQGLRLIYYSQIVNDFQKGDIAEGYSVSREKKESFPLTVTSAQKNPTAFYLCATTRRERQGPNYGYTFGSGTRLTVV.

Ten or more counts support this clonotype. This chain connects TRBV2 to TRBJ2-3, with D possibly TRBD2 on 6 matching bases. Germline V CDR1 and CDR2: SNHLY, FYNNEI. The CDR3 has 13 amino acids. Deletions cut 3 bases from V and 3 bases from J, with 7 bases between. The CDR3 coding sequence is TGTGCCAGCAGTGACGGGGGAACAGATACGCAGTATTTT. Encoded protein: CASSDGGTDTQYF.

This clonotype has ten or more counts. The chain uses TRBV12-5 and TRBJ2-5; 8 bases are a match to TRBD1. J gave up 5 bases and V 6 bases, and 5 bases lay outside the gene matches. Germline CDR1 is LGHNT and CDR2 is FRNRAP. There are 13 residues in the CDR3. The CDR3: CASGKDRVETQYF. The DNA for the CDR3 is TGTGCTAGTGGCAAGGACAGGGTGGAGACCCAGTACTTC.

The DNA of the CDR3 is TGTGCCAGCAGTGATGGTAGGTGGAGGGGAAGCACTGAAGCTTTCTTT. Amino acid sequence: CASSDGRWRGSTEAFF. The rearrangement links TRBV25-1 to TRBJ1-1; weak D call: TRBD1 (5 bases). Per the germline V gene, CDR1 is MGHDK and CDR2 is SYGVNS. The CDR3 runs to 16 residues. V dropped 3 bases and J dropped 4 bases, with 18 bases sitting between them.

This chain uses TRBV5-1 with TRBJ2-7, with D possibly TRBD2 on 6 matching bases. CDR3 size: 16 residues. V lost 4 bases, J lost 4 bases, and 21 bases lay in between. Germline loops: CDR1 SGHRS, CDR2 YFSETQ. CDR3 in DNA: TGCGCCAGCAGCGGGGGAGGTAGCCGTTTCAGTTACGAGCAGTACTTC. Translated, it gives CASSGGGSRFSYEQYF.

The genes are TRBV15 and TRBJ1-2; TRBD1 might be the D (5 bases). Germline values: CDR1 LNHNV, CDR2 YYDKDF (reference sequence). V was pared by 3 bases and J by 2 bases, with 13 bases between. The CDR3 has 15 amino acids. CDR3 residues: CATSRGTDPNYGYTF. The CDR3 coding sequence is TGTGCCACCAGCAGGGGGACCGACCCAAACTATGGCTACACCTTC.

Details on this clonotype: This may come from a read error, since a much larger clone is one base off. The rearrangement uses TRBV29-1 and TRBJ2-7; possible D gene TRBD1, 5 bases. The DNA end is a closer match to TRBJ2-1, so the J assignment may be wrong. Germline assignment: CDR1 SQVTM and CDR2 ANQGSEA. CDR3 length: 14 residues. DNA of the CDR3: TGCAGCGTTGAAGATATGACAGTTCAAGGGGAGCAGTTCTTC. Encoded protein: CSVEDMTVQGEQFF.